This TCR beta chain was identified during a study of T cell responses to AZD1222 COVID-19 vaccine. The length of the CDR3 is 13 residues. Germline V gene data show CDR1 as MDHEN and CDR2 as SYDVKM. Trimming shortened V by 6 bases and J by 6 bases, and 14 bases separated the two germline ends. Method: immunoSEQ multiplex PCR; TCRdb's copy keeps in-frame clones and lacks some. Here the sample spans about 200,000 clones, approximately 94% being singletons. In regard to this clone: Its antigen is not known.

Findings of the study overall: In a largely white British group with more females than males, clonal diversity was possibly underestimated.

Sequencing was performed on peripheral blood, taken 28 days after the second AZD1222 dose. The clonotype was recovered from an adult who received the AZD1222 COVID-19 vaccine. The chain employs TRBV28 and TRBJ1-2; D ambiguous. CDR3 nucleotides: TGTGCCAGCAGCCCCGCGGACCGTGATGGCTACACCTTC. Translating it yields CASSPADRDGYTF.